A single sample gave rise to the 15 T cell receptor beta chains below, sequenced in a study of blood T cell repertoires in COVID-19 (dated by TCRdb to the early 2020s). The library was generated by the immunoSEQ multiplex PCR assay. Here the immuneACCESS table is served through TCRdb, limited to in-frame sequences with V and J called. Missing clones are a known gap in these copies; in checked studies unresolved V genes cover under half, and the rest lacks a known reason. This sample is represented by roughly 400,000 clones; 88% of them were singletons. Of the sample, roughly 1.9% is held by the ten largest clones. The specimen sequenced was PBMCs or T cells enriched from blood (not recorded which). Receptors originate from a middle-aged woman with acute COVID-19.

The chain employs TRBV19 and TRBJ1-5; D is perhaps TRBD1 (6 bases). Germline assignment: CDR1 LNHDA and CDR2 SQIVND (reference sequence). Trimming cost V 3 bases and J 3 bases, with 9 bases left between them. CDR3 length: 14 amino acids. The CDR3 sequence: CASSIYRVNQPQHF. CDR3 nucleotides: TGTGCCAGTAGTATCTACAGGGTCAATCAGCCCCAGCATTTT.

The chain is built from TRBV24-1 and TRBJ1-5; D may be TRBD1 (6 bases). CDR1 KGHDR and CDR2 SFDVKD come from the germline V gene. Trimming stripped 4 bases from V and 5 bases from J, with 11 bases between. CDR3 size: 14 residues. The CDR3 region is CATSDPGVHQPQHF. The CDR3 bases are TGTGCCACCAGTGACCCAGGGGTCCATCAGCCCCAGCATTTT.

The chain recombines TRBV18 with TRBJ2-2; D remains unclear. The ends were cut back, 3 bases at V and 0 bases at J, with 11 bases in the middle. This CDR3 region has 16 residues. Germline V gives CDR1 KGHSH, CDR2 LQKENI. CDR3 DNA: TGTGCCAGCTCACCCCAAAGACATTCGAACACCGGGGAGCTGTTTTTT. It encodes CASSPQRHSNTGELFF.

As regards this clone: At the DNA level, this CDR3 is encoded by other sequences in the same sample as well. In DNA form, the CDR3 reads TGTGCCAGCAGCTCCTACAATGAGCAGTTCTTC. Translated: CASSSYNEQFF. The V gene is TRBV19, the J gene TRBJ2-1; D call uncertain. Germline V lookup: CDR1 LNHDA, CDR2 SQIVND (reference sequence). The CDR3 runs to 11 residues. Trimming left V 9 bases short and J 0 bases short, with 3 bases between.

The rearrangement uses TRBV7-2 and TRBJ2-7; 8 nucleotides align to TRBD2. This CDR3 region has 16 residues. V shed 1 base, J shed 3 bases, and the junction held 8 bases outside the gene matches. Germline assignment: CDR1 SGHTA and CDR2 FQGNSA. CDR3 nucleotide sequence: TGTGCCAGCAGCTTAGTGCCTGCACTAGCGGTCTACGAGCAGTACTTC. Translated, it gives CASSLVPALAVYEQYF.

The chain is built from TRBV6-5 and TRBJ1-2, with 9 bases lining up with TRBD1. From germline, CDR1 is MNHEY and CDR2 SVGAGI. V lost 5 bases and J lost 11; bases outside the gene matches: 6. The CDR3 loop spans 12 amino acids. CDR3 nucleotide sequence: TGTGCCAGCAGTAGGGACAGGGCAGGTTACACCTTC. It encodes CASSRDRAGYTF.

Written as DNA, the CDR3 is TGTGCCAGCAGCTTAGACGGCGGTCGCTCTGGGGCCAACGTCCTGACTTTC. It yields the protein CASSLDGGRSGANVLTF. The V call is TRBV7-9, the J call TRBJ2-6; D is undetermined. Trimming took 1 base from V and 0 from J, leaving 10 bases between them. CDR3 length: 17 amino acids. CDR1 SEHNR and CDR2 FQNEAQ come from the germline V gene (reference sequence).

The chain couples TRBV12-5 to TRBJ2-7; tentative D call: TRBD1 (7 bases). Trimming left V 1 base short and J 3 bases short, with 13 bases between. Germline V CDR1 and CDR2: LGHNT, FRNRAP. The CDR3 consists of 15 residues. The CDR3 here is CASGLARGEIYEQYF. The CDR3 DNA follows: TGTGCTAGTGGTTTGGCCAGGGGGGAGATCTACGAGCAGTACTTC.

This chain connects TRBV2 to TRBJ1-2; the D gene is possibly TRBD1 (6 bases). Deletions cut 6 bases from V and 4 bases from J, with 12 bases between. The germline CDR1 and CDR2 sequences are SNHLY and FYNNEI. CDR3 length: 13 amino acids. CDR3 residues: CASSSDSFYGYTF. The CDR3 nucleotides are TGTGCCAGCAGCTCGGACAGCTTCTATGGCTACACCTTC. Together with reference TRBV2 and TRBJ1-2, the CDR3 gives the full variable domain: EPEVTQTPSHQVTQMGQEVILRCVPISNHLYFYWYRQILGQKVEFLVSFYNNEISEKSEIFDDQFSVERPDGSNFTLKIRSTKLEDSAMYFCASSSDSFYGYTFGSGTRLTVV.

This rearrangement joins TRBV5-1 to TRBJ1-1; possibly TRBD1 for D (5 bases). Per the germline V gene, CDR1 is SGHRS and CDR2 is YFSETQ. This CDR3 has 15 amino acids. Trimming pared 3 bases from V and 0 bases from J, leaving 12 bases between. In DNA, the CDR3 is TGCGCCAGCAGCTCGCAATCGGGGGTGAACACTGAAGCTTTCTTT. Translating gives CASSSQSGVNTEAFF. Looking up the rest from reference TRBV5-1 and TRBJ1-1 gives the full variable domain: KAGVTQTPRYLIKTRGQQVTLSCSPISGHRSVSWYQQTPGQGLQFLFEYFSETQRNKGNFPGRFSGRQFSNSRSEMNVSTLELGDSALYLCASSSQSGVNTEAFFGQGTRLTVV.

The rearrangement links TRBV6-5 to TRBJ2-5, with TRBD2 matching over 10 bases. Germline V lookup: CDR1 MNHEY, CDR2 SVGAGI. With 5 bases clipped from V and 5 bases from J, the junction kept 8 bases outside the gene matches. The CDR3 covers 15 residues. CDR3 nucleotide sequence: TGTGCCAGCAGTCGGGCTAGCGGGGGCCTGGAGACCCAGTACTTC. As protein: CASSRASGGLETQYF.

The V gene is TRBV3-1 (or the pseudogene TRBV3-2), the J gene TRBJ1-2, with 9 bases that match TRBD1. This CDR3 contains 14 residues. CDR1 and CDR2 from the germline V gene are LGHDT and YNNKEL (reference sequence). The J segment lost 6 bases and the V segment lost 0 bases, leaving 2 bases of the junction unmatched. DNA of the CDR3: TGTGCCAGCAGCCAAGAGGGGACAGGGCATGGCTACACCTTC. It codes for CASSQEGTGHGYTF.

For the CDR3, the DNA is TGTGCCAGCAGCCAAGCCGGGACTGGTCCCTACGAGCAGTACTTC. Its protein product is CASSQAGTGPYEQYF. This chain joins TRBV4-2 and TRBJ2-7, with D possibly TRBD2 on 6 matching bases. V shed 1 base and J shed 2 bases, with 12 bases lying between them. The CDR3 sequence is 15 residues long. Germline CDR1 reads LGHNA; CDR2 reads YNFKEQ.

V gene TRBV30 combines with J gene TRBJ1-1; D is unresolved. Trimming removed 4 bases at V and 5 bases at J, with 14 bases between. CDR1 and CDR2 from the germline V gene are GTSNPN and SVGIG (reference sequence). This CDR3 is 13 amino acids long. The CDR3 loop is CAWTGLGWTEAFF. DNA of the CDR3: TGTGCCTGGACTGGGCTGGGTTGGACTGAAGCTTTCTTT. The full variable domain, rest sourced from reference TRBV30 and TRBJ1-1, is SQTIHQWPATLVQPVGSPLSLECTVEGTSNPNLYWYRQAAGRGLQLLFYSVGIGQISSEVPQNLSASRPQDRQFILSSKKLLLSDSGFYLCAWTGLGWTEAFFGQGTRLTVV.

The V and J genes are TRBV6-5 and TRBJ2-7; D remains unclear. CDR3 size: 12 residues. Germline lookup yields CDR1 MNHEY and CDR2 SVGAGI. V was pared by 10 bases and J by 0 bases, with 10 bases between. The CDR3 here is CATLGSSYEQYF. The CDR3 bases are TGTGCCACCCTAGGATCCTCCTACGAGCAGTACTTC.